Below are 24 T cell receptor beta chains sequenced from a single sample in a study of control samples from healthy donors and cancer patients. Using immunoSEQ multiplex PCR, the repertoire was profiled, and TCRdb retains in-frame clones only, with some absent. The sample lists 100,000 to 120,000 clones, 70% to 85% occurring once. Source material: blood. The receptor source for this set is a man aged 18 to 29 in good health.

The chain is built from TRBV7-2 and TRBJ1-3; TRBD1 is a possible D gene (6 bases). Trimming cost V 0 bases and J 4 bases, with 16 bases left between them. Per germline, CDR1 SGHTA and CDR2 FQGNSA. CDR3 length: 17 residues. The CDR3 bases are TGTGCCAGCAGCTTAGCGCCGCGGGGGCGCACCGGAAACACCATATATTTT. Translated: CASSLAPRGRTGNTIYF.

CDR3: CASGTVAKNIQYF. The CDR3 DNA follows: TGTGCCAGCGGCACAGTAGCCAAAAACATTCAGTACTTC. The V and J genes are TRBV7-9 and TRBJ2-4; no definite D call. The V gene's germline CDR1 is SEHNR and CDR2 FQNEAQ (reference sequence). This CDR3 region has 13 residues. The V end lost 8 bases, the J end lost 0 bases, and 8 bases lay between the germline ends.

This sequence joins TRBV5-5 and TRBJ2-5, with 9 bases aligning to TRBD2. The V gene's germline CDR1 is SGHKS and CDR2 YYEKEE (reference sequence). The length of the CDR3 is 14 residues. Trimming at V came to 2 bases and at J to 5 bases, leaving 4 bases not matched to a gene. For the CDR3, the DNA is TGTGCCAGCAGCTTCGGCGGACTAGCGGAGACCCAGTACTTC. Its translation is CASSFGGLAETQYF.

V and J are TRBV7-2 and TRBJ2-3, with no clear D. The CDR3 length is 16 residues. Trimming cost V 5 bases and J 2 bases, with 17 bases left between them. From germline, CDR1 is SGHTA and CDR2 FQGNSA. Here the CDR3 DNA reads TGTGCCAGCAGCCCGCCGACTTTCGCAGACACAGATACGCAGTATTTT. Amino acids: CASSPPTFADTDTQYF.

The CDR3 spells CASSLGQGWMNTEAFF. The CDR3 DNA reads TGTGCCAGCAGCTTAGGGCAGGGCTGGATGAACACTGAAGCTTTCTTT. V and J are TRBV11-2 and TRBJ1-1; tentative D call: TRBD1 (5 bases). The V end lost 1 base, the J end lost 0 bases, and 12 bases lay between the germline ends. This CDR3 contains 16 residues. Germline V lookup: CDR1 SGHAT, CDR2 FQNNGV.

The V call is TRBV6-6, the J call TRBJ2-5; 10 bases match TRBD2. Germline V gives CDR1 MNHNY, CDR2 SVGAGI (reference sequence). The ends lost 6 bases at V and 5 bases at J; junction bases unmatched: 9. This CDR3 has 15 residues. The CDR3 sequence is CASRRIAGGGETQYF. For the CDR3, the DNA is TGTGCCAGCAGGCGGATAGCGGGGGGAGGGGAGACCCAGTACTTC.

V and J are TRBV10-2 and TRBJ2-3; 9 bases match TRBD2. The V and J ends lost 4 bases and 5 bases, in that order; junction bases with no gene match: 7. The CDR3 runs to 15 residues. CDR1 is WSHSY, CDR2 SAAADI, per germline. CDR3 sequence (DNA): TGCGCCAGCAGTGTCGGCGGGGGGGCCGGAGATACGCAGTATTTT. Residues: CASSVGGGAGDTQYF.

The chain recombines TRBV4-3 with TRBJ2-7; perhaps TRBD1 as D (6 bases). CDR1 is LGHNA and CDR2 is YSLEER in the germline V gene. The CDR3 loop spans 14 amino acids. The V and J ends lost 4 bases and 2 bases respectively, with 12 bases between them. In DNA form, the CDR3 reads TGCGCCAGCAGCCCTGACGGGACAACCTACGAGCAGTACTTC. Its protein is CASSPDGTTYEQYF.

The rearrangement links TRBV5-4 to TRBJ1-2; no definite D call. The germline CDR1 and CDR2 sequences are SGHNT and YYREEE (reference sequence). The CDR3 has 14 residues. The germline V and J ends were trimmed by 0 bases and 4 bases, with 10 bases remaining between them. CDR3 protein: CASSLVRGSYGYTF. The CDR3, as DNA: TGTGCCAGCAGCTTGGTGAGAGGATCCTATGGCTACACCTTC.

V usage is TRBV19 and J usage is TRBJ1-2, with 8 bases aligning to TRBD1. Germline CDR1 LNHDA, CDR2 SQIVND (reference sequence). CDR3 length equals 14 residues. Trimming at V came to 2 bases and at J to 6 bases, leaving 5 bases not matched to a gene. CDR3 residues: CASSIPGQGNGYTF. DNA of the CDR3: TGTGCCAGTAGTATACCCGGACAGGGTAATGGCTACACCTTC.

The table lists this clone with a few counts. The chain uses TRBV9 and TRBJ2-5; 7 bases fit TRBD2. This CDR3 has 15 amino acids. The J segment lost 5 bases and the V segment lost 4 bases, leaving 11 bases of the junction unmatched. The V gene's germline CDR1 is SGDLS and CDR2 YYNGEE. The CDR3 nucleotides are TGTGCCAGCAGCCCTTACCGGGGGGATGGGGAGACCCAGTACTTC. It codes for CASSPYRGDGETQYF.

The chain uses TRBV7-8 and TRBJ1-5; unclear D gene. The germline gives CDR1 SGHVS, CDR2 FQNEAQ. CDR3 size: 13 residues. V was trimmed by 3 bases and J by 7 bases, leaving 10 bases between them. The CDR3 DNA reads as TGTGCCAGCAGCTTTGGGGTGGGGCAGCCCCAGCATTTT. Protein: CASSFGVGQPQHF.

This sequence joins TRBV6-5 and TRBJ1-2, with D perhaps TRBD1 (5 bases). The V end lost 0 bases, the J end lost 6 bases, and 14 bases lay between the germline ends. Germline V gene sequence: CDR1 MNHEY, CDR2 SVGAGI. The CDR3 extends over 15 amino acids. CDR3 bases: TGTGCCAGCAGTTACTCGGGGGGGGTCGAGGATGGCTACACCTTC. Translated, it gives CASSYSGGVEDGYTF.

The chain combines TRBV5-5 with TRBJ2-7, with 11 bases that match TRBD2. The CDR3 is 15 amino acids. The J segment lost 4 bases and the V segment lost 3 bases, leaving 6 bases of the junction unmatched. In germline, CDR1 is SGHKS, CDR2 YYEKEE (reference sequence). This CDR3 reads CASSYRLAGLYEQYV. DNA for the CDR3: TGTGCCAGCAGCTATCGACTAGCGGGGTTATACGAGCAGTACGTC.

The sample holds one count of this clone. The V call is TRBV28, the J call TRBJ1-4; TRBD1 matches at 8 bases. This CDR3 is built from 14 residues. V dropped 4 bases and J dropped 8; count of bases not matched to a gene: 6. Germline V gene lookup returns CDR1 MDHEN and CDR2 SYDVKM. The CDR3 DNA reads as TGTGCCAGCAGTTCCTGGACAGGGAAGGAAAAACTGTTTTTT. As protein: CASSSWTGKEKLFF. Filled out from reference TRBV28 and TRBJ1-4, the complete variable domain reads DVKVTQSSRYLVKRTGEKVFLECVQDMDHENMFWYRQDPGLGLRLIYFSYDVKMKEKGDIPEGYSVSREKKERFSLILESASTNQTSMYLCASSSWTGKEKLFFGSGTQLSVL.

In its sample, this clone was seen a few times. The CDR3 sequence: CASSYGGPDSPLHF. Written as DNA, the CDR3 is TGTGCCAGCAGTTACGGGGGACCCGATTCACCCCTCCACTTT. This chain uses TRBV6-5 with TRBJ1-6, with D possibly TRBD1 on 5 matching bases. The V gene lost 2 bases and the J gene lost 8 bases, with 10 bases spanning the gap. CDR1 is MNHEY, CDR2 SVGAGI, per germline. The CDR3 loop spans 14 amino acids.

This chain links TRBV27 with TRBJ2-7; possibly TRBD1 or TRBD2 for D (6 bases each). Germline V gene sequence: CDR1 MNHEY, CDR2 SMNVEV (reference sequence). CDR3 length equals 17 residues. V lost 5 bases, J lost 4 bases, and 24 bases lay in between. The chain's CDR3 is CASSPTQIGGPAYEQYF. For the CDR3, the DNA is TGTGCCAGCAGTCCAACCCAGATAGGGGGGCCGGCATACGAGCAGTACTTC.

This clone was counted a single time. This CDR3 is CAWSQGGVRSPLHF. In DNA, the CDR3 is TGTGCCTGGAGTCAAGGAGGAGTCCGTTCACCCCTCCACTTT. V is TRBV30 and J is TRBJ1-6; D remains unclear. Trimming stripped 2 bases from V and 9 bases from J, with 14 bases between. Germline CDR1 is GTSNPN and CDR2 is SVGIG (reference sequence). This CDR3 spans 14 amino acids.

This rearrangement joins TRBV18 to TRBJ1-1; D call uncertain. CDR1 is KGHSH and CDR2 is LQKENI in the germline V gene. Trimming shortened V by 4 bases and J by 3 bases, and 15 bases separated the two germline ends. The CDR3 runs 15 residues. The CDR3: CASSHPTTGDTEAFF. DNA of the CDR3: TGTGCCAGCTCACATCCGACGACCGGGGACACTGAAGCTTTCTTT.

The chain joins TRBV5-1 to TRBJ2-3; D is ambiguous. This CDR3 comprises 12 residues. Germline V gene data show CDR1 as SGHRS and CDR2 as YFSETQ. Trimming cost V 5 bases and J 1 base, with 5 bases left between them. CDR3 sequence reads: CASRGGTDTQYF. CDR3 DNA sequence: TGCGCCAGCAGGGGCGGCACAGATACGCAGTATTTT.

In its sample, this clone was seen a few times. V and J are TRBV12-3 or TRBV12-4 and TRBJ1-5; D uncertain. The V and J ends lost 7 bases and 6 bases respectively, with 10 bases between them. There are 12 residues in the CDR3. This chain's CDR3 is CASTLGAQPQHF. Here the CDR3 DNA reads TGTGCCAGCACCCTAGGAGCTCAGCCCCAGCATTTT.

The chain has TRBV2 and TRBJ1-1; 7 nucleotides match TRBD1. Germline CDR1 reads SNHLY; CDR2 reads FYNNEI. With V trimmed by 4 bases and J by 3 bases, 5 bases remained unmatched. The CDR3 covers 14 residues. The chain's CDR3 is CASSAGQRYTEAFF. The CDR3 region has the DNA TGTGCCAGCAGTGCGGGACAGAGGTACACTGAAGCTTTCTTT.

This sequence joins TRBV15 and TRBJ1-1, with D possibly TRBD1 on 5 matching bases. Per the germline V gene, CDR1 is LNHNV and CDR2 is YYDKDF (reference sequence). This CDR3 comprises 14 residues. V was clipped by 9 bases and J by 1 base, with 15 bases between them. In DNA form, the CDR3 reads TGTGCCACTCCGGGCCCAGGGACGAACACTGAAGCTTTCTTT. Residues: CATPGPGTNTEAFF.

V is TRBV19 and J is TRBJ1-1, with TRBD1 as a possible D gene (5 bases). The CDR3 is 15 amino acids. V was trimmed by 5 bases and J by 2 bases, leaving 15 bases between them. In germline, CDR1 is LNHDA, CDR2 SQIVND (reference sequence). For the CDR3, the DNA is TGTGCCAGTAGTCTGCGTGGGCAGGGTAACACTGAAGCTTTCTTT. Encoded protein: CASSLRGQGNTEAFF. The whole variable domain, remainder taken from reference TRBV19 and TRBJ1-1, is DGGITQSPKYLFRKEGQNVTLSCEQNLNHDAMYWYRQDPGQGLRLIYYSQIVNDFQKGDIAEGYSVSREKKESFPLTVTSAQKNPTAFYLCASSLRGQGNTEAFFGQGTRLTVV.